Below are 12 T cell receptor beta chains sequenced from a single sample in a study of control samples from healthy donors and cancer patients. Libraries were prepared by immunoSEQ multiplex PCR; TCRdb keeps only in-frame clonotypes and omits some of them. This sample carries around 250,000 clones, around 80% of them seen once, and the ten largest clones take 13%. Sequencing input: PBMCs. These receptors came from a woman aged 60-75 years with lung cancer.

This chain joins TRBV6-6 and TRBJ2-3, with TRBD2 matching 8 bases. The CDR3 is 12 amino acids. J lost 3 bases, V lost 9 bases, and 2 bases had no gene match. The germline V gene encodes CDR1 MNHNY and CDR2 SVGAGI (reference sequence). CDR3 in amino acids: CASSGATDTQYF. The CDR3 bases are TGTGCCAGTAGCGGGGCGACAGATACGCAGTATTTT.

V usage is TRBV23-1 and J usage is TRBJ1-3, with TRBD1 as a possible D gene (5 bases). TRBV23-1 carries the ORF label, with uncertain function. There are 16 residues in the CDR3. V lost 3 bases, J lost 9 bases, and 21 bases lay in between. CDR3 residues: CASSQRSPGIVCTIYF. In nucleotides, the CDR3 is TGCGCCAGCAGTCAGCGCTCTCCAGGGATCGTATGCACCATATATTTT.

The V call is TRBV5-1, the J call TRBJ2-1; D ambiguous. The CDR3 loop spans 13 amino acids. The V and J ends lost 0 bases and 5 bases respectively, with 6 bases between them. Germline assignment: CDR1 SGHRS and CDR2 YFSETQ. CDR3: CASSLGWNNEQFF. DNA of the CDR3: TGCGCCAGCAGCTTGGGCTGGAACAATGAGCAGTTCTTC.

The V call is TRBV7-9, the J call TRBJ1-4, with D maybe TRBD1 (5 bases). The CDR3 covers 14 residues. CDR1 is SEHNR and CDR2 is FQNEAQ in the germline V gene (reference sequence). Between the trimmed V and J ends, which lost 1 base and 8 bases, there was a span of 11 bases. CDR3 coding DNA: TGTGCCAGCAGCTTAGGAATCCGGGGCGAAAAACTGTTTTTT. It encodes CASSLGIRGEKLFF.

This clone was seen a handful of times. This rearrangement joins TRBV7-2 to TRBJ2-3, with TRBD2 matching over 8 bases. Germline V CDR1 and CDR2: SGHTA, FQGNSA. J was trimmed by 2 bases and V by 1 base; bases with no gene match: 8. CDR3 size: 17 residues. The CDR3: CASSLDLAGTVTDTQYF. The CDR3 DNA sequence: TGTGCCAGCAGCTTAGATCTAGCGGGTACAGTCACAGATACGCAGTATTTT.

The chain uses TRBV2 and TRBJ1-1; D possibly corresponds to TRBD1 (6 bases). V shed 1 base and J shed 5 bases, with 20 bases lying between them. There are 17 residues in the CDR3. CDR1 and CDR2 from the germline V gene are SNHLY and FYNNEI. The DNA of the CDR3 is TGTGCCAGCAGTGAAGGCTGGGGAAAGAGGGGGGGGACTGAAGCTTTCTTT. The encoded protein is CASSEGWGKRGGTEAFF. The full variable domain, with the rest looked up from reference TRBV2 and TRBJ1-1, is EPEVTQTPSHQVTQMGQEVILRCVPISNHLYFYWYRQILGQKVEFLVSFYNNEISEKSEIFDDQFSVERPDGSNFTLKIRSTKLEDSAMYFCASSEGWGKRGGTEAFFGQGTRLTVV.

This chain uses TRBV12-5 with TRBJ2-3; D may be TRBD1 (6 bases). The CDR3 is 13 amino acids. In germline, CDR1 is LGHNT, CDR2 FRNRAP. V gave up 1 base and J gave up 15 bases, with 17 bases separating them. The CDR3 DNA follows: TGTGCTAGTGGTTTGGCAAGTGGGGGCCCAAATTATTTT. Protein product: CASGLASGGPNYF.

The CDR3 sequence: CASSLSIADSGANVLTF. CDR3 bases: TGTGCCAGCAGTTTATCGATTGCGGACTCTGGGGCCAACGTCCTGACTTTC. The chain uses TRBV27 and TRBJ2-6; D not certain. V dropped 0 bases and J dropped 0 bases, with 9 bases sitting between them. This CDR3 is built from 17 residues. From germline, CDR1 is MNHEY and CDR2 SMNVEV (reference sequence).

The chain links TRBV19 to TRBJ2-2; TRBD1 aligns across 9 bases. V lost 4 bases, J lost 6 bases, and 12 bases stayed unmatched. CDR3 length equals 17 residues. Germline-derived CDR1 and CDR2 are LNHDA and SQIVND (reference sequence). CDR3 in amino acids: CASSTIAGTGKPGELFF. CDR3 sequence (DNA): TGTGCCAGTAGTACTATAGCAGGGACAGGGAAACCCGGGGAGCTGTTTTTT.

The V and J genes are TRBV6-5 and TRBJ2-7; 8 nucleotides line up with TRBD1. CDR1 is MNHEY, CDR2 SVGAGI, per germline. Losses at the gene ends were 1 base for V and 2 bases for J; bases not matched to a gene: 4. CDR3 size: 15 residues. CDR3 in DNA: TGTGCCAGCAGTTACTTAGGACAGGGCACCTACGAGCAGTACTTC. Translating gives CASSYLGQGTYEQYF.

The gene calls are TRBV5-1 and TRBJ2-3, with 9 bases lining up with TRBD2. The CDR3 totals 15 residues. Trimming at V came to 4 bases and at J to 5 bases, leaving 8 bases not matched to a gene. CDR1 and CDR2 from the germline V gene are SGHRS and YFSETQ. The CDR3 region is CASSGGLAGIDTQYF. The CDR3 nucleotides are TGCGCCAGCAGCGGGGGACTAGCAGGAATAGATACGCAGTATTTT.

V usage is TRBV6-5 and J usage is TRBJ1-6, with D possibly being TRBD1 (6 bases). CDR1 MNHEY and CDR2 SVGAGI come from the germline V gene. V lost 0 bases, J lost 6 bases, and 9 bases lay in between. CDR3 length: 15 residues. The CDR3 spells CASSYSGGVNSPLHF. The CDR3 DNA sequence: TGTGCCAGCAGTTACTCGGGGGGCGTTAATTCACCCCTCCACTTT.